A single sample is the source of the 12 T cell receptor beta chains below, sequenced in a study of response to subunit inactivated influenza vaccine. TCRdb re-analysed the RT-PCR reads in MiXCR, keeping a single row per CDR3 protein. The sample yields around 570,000 distinct CDR3 sequences, 11% seen once. In addition, the sample was reused for a study of T cells expressing NK-cell markers. From that study: UMIs were included in TCR beta cDNA generated by 5'RACE template switching.

The material sequenced was PBMCs from blood, taken on the day of vaccination. Receptors originate from a man in his fifties who received an inactivated influenza vaccine.

This clonotype has only a few counts. The genes are TRBV13 and TRBJ1-1; D is undetermined. The CDR3 consists of 13 residues. The V gene's germline CDR1 is PRHDT and CDR2 FYEKMQ (reference sequence). Between the trimmed V and J ends, which lost 4 bases and 10 bases, there was a span of 16 bases. The CDR3: CASSYRTDLVAFF. DNA of the CDR3: TGTGCCAGCAGCTACCGGACCGACTTGGTAGCTTTCTTT.

This clonotype was counted many times. The V call is TRBV27, the J call TRBJ2-1; tentatively, D is TRBD1 or TRBD2 (6 bases each). CDR1 is MNHEY, CDR2 SMNVEV, per germline (reference sequence). The CDR3 covers 17 residues. Deletions cut 3 bases from V and 1 base from J, with 16 bases between. The CDR3 DNA follows: TGTGCCAGCAGTTTCACGGGTTGGGGGGCGTCCTACAATGAGCAGTTCTTC. Translation gives CASSFTGWGASYNEQFF.

The chain links TRBV23-1 to TRBJ2-3; 8 bases fit TRBD1. TRBV23-1 has ORF status, its function being uncertain. The CDR3 spans 13 residues. Losses at the gene ends were 6 bases for V and 6 bases for J; bases not matched to a gene: 5. The DNA for the CDR3 is TGCGCCAGCAGGGACAGGGACGCCGATACGCAGTATTTT. It codes for CASRDRDADTQYF.

The genes are TRBV7-9 and TRBJ1-1; 9 nucleotides line up with TRBD1. The CDR3 runs 15 residues. Trimming cost V 6 bases and J 5 bases; bases outside gene matches: 10. Germline loops: CDR1 SEHNR, CDR2 FQNEAQ (reference sequence). The chain's CDR3 is CASSLQGAQTTEAFF. CDR3 in DNA: TGTGCCAGCAGTTTACAGGGGGCGCAAACAACTGAAGCTTTCTTT.

The table lists this clonotype with many counts. The chain couples TRBV5-1 to TRBJ1-5, with TRBD1 as a possible D gene (5 bases). CDR1 SGHRS and CDR2 YFSETQ come from the germline V gene. The CDR3 totals 16 residues. V shed 1 base and J shed 0 bases, with 11 bases lying between them. This CDR3 is CASSLRGGPSNQPQHF. In DNA, the CDR3 is TGCGCCAGCAGCTTGAGGGGAGGCCCTAGCAATCAGCCCCAGCATTTT.

This clonotype was detected ten times or more. The chain is built from TRBV7-9 and TRBJ1-5, with D possibly TRBD1 on 5 matching bases. Germline loops: CDR1 SEHNR, CDR2 FQNEAQ (reference sequence). The CDR3 runs 16 residues. V lost 1 base to trimming and J lost 1 base, with 11 bases between them. For the CDR3, the DNA is TGTGCCAGCAGCTTAGGAGGGGTTTTAAGCAATCAGCCCCAGCATTTT. Amino acid sequence: CASSLGGVLSNQPQHF.

This clonotype was observed a few times. The chain has TRBV7-2 and TRBJ1-6, with D unresolved. Germline CDR1 SGHTA, CDR2 FQGNSA. The CDR3 has 15 amino acids. The V and J ends lost 1 base and 0 bases respectively, with 4 bases between them. The CDR3 DNA reads as TGTGCCAGCAGCTTAGAGAGCTCCTATAATTCACCCCTCCACTTT. As protein: CASSLESSYNSPLHF.

V is TRBV27 and J is TRBJ2-6; D is unresolved. Germline V gives CDR1 MNHEY, CDR2 SMNVEV (reference sequence). The CDR3 loop spans 18 amino acids. The V and J ends lost 5 bases and 1 base respectively, with 18 bases between them. The CDR3 coding sequence is TGTGCCAGCAGTCCAGCAGGACGGGCTGTATCTGGGGCCAACGTCCTGACTTTC. Translated: CASSPAGRAVSGANVLTF.

The chain has TRBV13 and TRBJ2-5; 12 bases fit TRBD1. The CDR3 is 16 amino acids. CDR1 is PRHDT and CDR2 is FYEKMQ in the germline V gene (reference sequence). V was clipped by 5 bases and J by 4 bases; unmatched bases: 8. CDR3 nucleotide sequence: TGTGCCAGCAGCACCGGGACAGGGGGCAGAGGAGAGACCCAGTACTTC. This translates into CASSTGTGGRGETQYF.

This clonotype came up a few times. This chain links TRBV11-2 with TRBJ2-1; D is unclear. V lost 0 bases and J 0 bases, leaving 3 bases between the germline ends. The CDR3 loop spans 14 amino acids. Looked up from germline, CDR1 is SGHAT and CDR2 is FQNNGV. The chain's CDR3 is CASSLETSYNEQFF. CDR3 DNA sequence: TGTGCCAGCAGCTTAGAAACCTCCTACAATGAGCAGTTCTTC.

V is TRBV9 and J is TRBJ1-6; 8 nucleotides match TRBD1. Trimming took 0 bases from V and 6 from J; bases not matched to a gene: 2. Per the germline V gene, CDR1 is SGDLS and CDR2 is YYNGEE. The CDR3 loop spans 15 amino acids. Here the CDR3 reads CASSVEGQANSPLHF. Here the CDR3 DNA reads TGTGCCAGCAGCGTAGAGGGACAGGCTAATTCACCCCTCCACTTT.

This clonotype was seen many times. CDR3 sequence reads: CASVGGFGLTGELFF. The CDR3 DNA reads TGTGCCAGCGTCGGAGGGTTTGGGTTAACCGGGGAGCTGTTTTTT. V gene TRBV12-3 or TRBV12-4 combines with J gene TRBJ2-2; TRBD2 might be the D (6 bases). The germline V and J ends were trimmed by 8 bases and 5 bases, with 18 bases remaining between them. The CDR3 loop spans 15 amino acids.